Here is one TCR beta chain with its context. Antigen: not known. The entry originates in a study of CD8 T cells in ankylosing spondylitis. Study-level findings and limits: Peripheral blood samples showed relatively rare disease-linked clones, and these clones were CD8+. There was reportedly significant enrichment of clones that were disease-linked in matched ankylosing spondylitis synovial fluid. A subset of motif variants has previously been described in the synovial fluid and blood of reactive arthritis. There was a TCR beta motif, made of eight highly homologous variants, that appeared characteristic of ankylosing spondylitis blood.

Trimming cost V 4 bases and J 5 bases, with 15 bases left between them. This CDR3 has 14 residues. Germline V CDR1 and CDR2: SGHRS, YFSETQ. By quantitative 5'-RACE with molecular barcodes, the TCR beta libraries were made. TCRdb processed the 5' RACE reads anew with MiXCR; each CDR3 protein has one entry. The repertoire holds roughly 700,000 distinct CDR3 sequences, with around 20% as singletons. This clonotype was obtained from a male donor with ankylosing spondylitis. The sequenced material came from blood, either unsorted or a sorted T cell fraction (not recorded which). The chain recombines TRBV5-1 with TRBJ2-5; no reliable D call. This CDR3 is CASSALTGGETQYF. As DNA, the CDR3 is TGCGCCAGCAGCGCCTTGACCGGCGGCGAGACCCAGTACTTC.